A single sample gave rise to the 12 T cell receptor beta chains below, sequenced in a study of Graves' ophthalmopathy and Graves' hyperthyroidism. Amplification of TCR beta CDR3 regions used RNA transcripts. Second-round multiplex PCR followed a first-round RT-PCR using HTBI primers. TCRdb fed the multiplex PCR reads into MiXCR, producing one record per CDR3 protein. This sample has approximately 700,000 distinct CDR3 sequences, with around 40% found just once. Material: peripheral blood. These TCRs come from an adult man with Graves' ophthalmopathy.

CDR3 DNA: TGCAGTGCTAGAGATTATAACAGGGCCGAACATTATGGCTACACCTTC. Translation gives CSARDYNRAEHYGYTF. The rearrangement uses TRBV20-1 and TRBJ1-2; D possibly corresponds to TRBD1 (6 bases). Germline V gene data show CDR1 as DFQATT and CDR2 as SNEGSKA (reference sequence). CDR3 length equals 16 residues. V shed 0 bases and J shed 5 bases, with 19 bases lying between them.

This clonotype was counted between two and nine times. V usage is TRBV6-5 and J usage is TRBJ2-5, with 9 positions matching TRBD2. The CDR3 extends over 15 amino acids. Germline lookup yields CDR1 MNHEY and CDR2 SVGAGI. The J segment lost 4 bases and the V segment lost 0 bases, leaving 3 bases of the junction unmatched. The CDR3 DNA reads TGTGCCAGCAGTTACTCTAGCGGGAGTGGAGAGACCCAGTACTTC. Its translation is CASSYSSGSGETQYF.

This clonotype appeared a few times. The J gene is TRBJ1-2, the V gene TRBV14, with D unresolved. The CDR3 totals 18 residues. Germline CDR1 is SGHDN and CDR2 is FVKESK. With 2 bases removed from V and 1 base from J, the gap between germline ends came to 20 bases. The CDR3 loop reads CASSQRVGRGPYNYGYTF. The CDR3 DNA is TGTGCCAGCAGCCAACGGGTAGGGCGGGGTCCCTATAACTATGGCTACACCTTC.

This clonotype was seen at least ten times. The chain uses TRBV19 and TRBJ2-6, with D unclear. The CDR3 has 16 amino acids. CDR1 and CDR2 (germline): LNHDA, SQIVND (reference sequence). V was cut by 6 bases and J by 2 bases, with 14 bases left in between. The CDR3 is CASRETGPAGANVLTF. The CDR3, as DNA: TGTGCCAGTAGAGAGACTGGGCCCGCTGGGGCCAACGTCCTGACTTTC.

On this clonotype: Because the CDR3's place on the DNA is in doubt, the DNA is left out and the CDR3 is given as listed by TCRdb. The J gene is TRBJ1-5, the V gene TRBV10-2; the table's D call, TRBD1, has no DNA check behind it. The CDR3 sequence runs 14 residues, both termini included. Germline loops: CDR1 WSHSY, CDR2 SAAADI. The CDR3 is CASSVGQGIIYEHF.

The J gene is TRBJ2-7, the V gene TRBV15; 9 nucleotides match TRBD2. The germline V gene has CDR1 LNHNV and CDR2 YYDKDF (reference sequence). V trimming: 3 bases; J trimming: 2 bases; junction bases outside the gene matches: 11. The CDR3 is 17 residues long. CDR3: CATSSASASGITYEQYF. The CDR3 nucleotides are TGTGCCACCAGCAGTGCTAGTGCTAGCGGGATTACCTACGAGCAGTACTTC.

This clonotype was seen a handful of times. At one end, the junction sequence differs from germline, possibly due to a read error. The rearrangement uses TRBV7-9 and TRBJ2-2; possible D gene TRBD2, 5 bases. Germline V lookup: CDR1 SEHNR, CDR2 FQNEAQ (reference sequence). The CDR3 has 17 amino acids. This CDR3 is CASSPRPPGTNTGELFF. CDR3 DNA: TGCGCCAGCAGCCCTCGTCCCCCGGGGACGAACACCGGGGAGCTGTTTTTT.

Notes on this clonotype: A read error may account for a junction end that differs from germline. The V and J genes are TRBV7-9 and TRBJ1-2; 10 bases align to TRBD1. There are 15 residues in the CDR3. Per the germline V gene, CDR1 is SEHNR and CDR2 is FQNEAQ (reference sequence). The CDR3 nucleotides are TGCGCCAGCAGCCAAGGGACAGGGGCCATATATGGCTACACCTTC. It translates to CASSQGTGAIYGYTF.

The chain combines TRBV11-2 with TRBJ1-1, with TRBD1 as a possible D gene (6 bases). Trimming took 6 bases from V and 1 from J, leaving 18 bases between them. CDR1 SGHAT and CDR2 FQNNGV come from the germline V gene. The CDR3 is 16 amino acids. CDR3 sequence reads: CASSEPGQNPNTEAFF. The CDR3 DNA is TGTGCCAGCAGTGAGCCAGGACAGAACCCGAACACTGAAGCTTTCTTT.

The CDR3 loop reads CATTGGGYTF. In DNA form, the CDR3 reads TGTGCCACCACAGGTGGAGGCTACACCTTC. The V call is TRBV15, the J call TRBJ1-2; no clear D gene. Germline values: CDR1 LNHNV, CDR2 YYDKDF (reference sequence). The CDR3 has 10 residues. The V end lost 7 bases, the J end lost 8 bases, and 8 bases lay between the germline ends. The full variable domain, rest sourced from reference TRBV15 and TRBJ1-2, is DAMVIQNPRYQVTQFGKPVTLSCSQTLNHNVMYWYQQKSSQAPKLLFHYYDKDFNNEADTPDNFQSRRPNTSFCFLDIRSPGLGDTAMYLCATTGGGYTFGSGTRLTVV.

In this sample, this clonotype turned up once. The chain is built from TRBV7-2 and TRBJ1-1; possible D gene TRBD1, 6 bases. This CDR3 contains 14 residues. The germline V gene encodes CDR1 SGHTA and CDR2 FQGNSA. The V end was cut by 5 bases, the J end by 3 bases, with 13 bases between. The CDR3 loop reads CASSPGQDDTEAFF. The DNA for the CDR3 is TGTGCCAGCAGCCCGGGACAAGACGACACTGAAGCTTTCTTT.

The chain joins TRBV25-1 to TRBJ2-5, with a weak D call TRBD2 (7 bases). Trimming cost V 6 bases and J 5 bases, with 19 bases left between them. The CDR3 spans 15 residues. CDR1 is MGHDK, CDR2 SYGVNS, per germline. The CDR3 DNA is TGTGCCAGCAGCCAAGATGCGGGGGCCGGGGAGACCCAGTACTTC. Translating it yields CASSQDAGAGETQYF. The full variable domain, with the rest looked up from reference TRBV25-1 and TRBJ2-5, is EADIYQTPRYLVIGTGKKITLECSQTMGHDKMYWYQQDPGMELHLIHYSYGVNSTEKGDLSSESTVSRIRTEHFPLTLESARPSHTSQYLCASSQDAGAGETQYFGPGTRLLVL.